This T cell receptor beta chain emerged from a study of T-cell memory formation after mild COVID-19. At least ten counts were recorded for this clonotype. The antigen is undetermined. The CDR3 sequence is 15 residues long. The ends were cut back, 1 base at V and 4 bases at J, with 14 bases in the middle. General study findings and limits: The study found balanced CD4/CD8 in clones contracting day 15 to 85 and a CD4+ lean in later expanders. Mainly in CM and EM were contracting CD4+ clones; CD8+ were in EMRA. Second-wave clones that peaked on day 37 lacked confirmed SARS-CoV-2 specificity.

Sample barcodes and UMIs were carried by the TCR alpha and TCR beta cDNA libraries that 5'RACE generated with constant-segment primers. TCRdb itself ran the 5' RACE reads through MiXCR, one entry per CDR3 protein. The table includes about 430,000 distinct CDR3 sequences, roughly 26% detected once. Sequencing input: PBMCs or a T cell subset sorted from them (not recorded which). The chain uses TRBV12-3 or TRBV12-4 and TRBJ2-7; TRBD2 might be the D (7 bases). This TCR was recovered from an adult woman who had mild COVID-19 (a few samples of this study predate the infection). Cell type and time point are not known. The CDR3 loop reads CASSLGFRGGYEQYF. The CDR3 DNA sequence: TGTGCCAGCAGTTTAGGTTTCAGGGGAGGGTACGAGCAGTACTTC.